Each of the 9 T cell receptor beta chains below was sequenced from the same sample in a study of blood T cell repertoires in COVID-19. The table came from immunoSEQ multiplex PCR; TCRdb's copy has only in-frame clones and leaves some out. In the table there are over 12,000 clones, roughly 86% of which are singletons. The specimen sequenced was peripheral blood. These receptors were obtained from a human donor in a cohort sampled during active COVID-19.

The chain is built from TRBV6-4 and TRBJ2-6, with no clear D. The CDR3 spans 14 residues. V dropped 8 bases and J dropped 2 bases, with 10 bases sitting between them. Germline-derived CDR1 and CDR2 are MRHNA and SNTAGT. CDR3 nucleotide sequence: TGTGCCAGCTCACAGTACCCTGGGGCCAACGTCCTGACTTTC. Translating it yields CASSQYPGANVLTF.

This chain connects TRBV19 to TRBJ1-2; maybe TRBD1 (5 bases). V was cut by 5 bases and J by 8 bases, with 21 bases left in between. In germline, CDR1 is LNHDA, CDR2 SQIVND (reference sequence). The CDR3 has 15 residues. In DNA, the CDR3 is TGTGCCAGTAGTCCGACAGCCCTAGGGCTGCGGGGCTACACCTTC. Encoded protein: CASSPTALGLRGYTF.

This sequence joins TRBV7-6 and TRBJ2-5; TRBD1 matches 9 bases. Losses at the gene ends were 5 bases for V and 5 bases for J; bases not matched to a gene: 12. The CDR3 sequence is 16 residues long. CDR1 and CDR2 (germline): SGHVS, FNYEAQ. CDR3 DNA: TGTGCCAGCAGCCTCCCCCCACAGGGGGCAGGTGAGACCCAGTACTTC. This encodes CASSLPPQGAGETQYF.

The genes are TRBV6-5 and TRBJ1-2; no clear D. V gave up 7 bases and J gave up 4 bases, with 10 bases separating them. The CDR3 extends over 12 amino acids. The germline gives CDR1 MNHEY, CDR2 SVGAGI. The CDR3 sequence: CASTSGVYGYTF. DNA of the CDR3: TGTGCCAGCACAAGCGGGGTCTATGGCTACACCTTC.

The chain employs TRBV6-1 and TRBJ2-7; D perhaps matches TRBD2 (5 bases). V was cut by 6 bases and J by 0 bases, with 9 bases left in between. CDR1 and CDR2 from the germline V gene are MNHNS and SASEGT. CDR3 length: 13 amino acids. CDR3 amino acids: CASSVASSYEQYF. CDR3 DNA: TGTGCCAGCAGCGTAGCGAGCTCCTACGAGCAGTACTTC.

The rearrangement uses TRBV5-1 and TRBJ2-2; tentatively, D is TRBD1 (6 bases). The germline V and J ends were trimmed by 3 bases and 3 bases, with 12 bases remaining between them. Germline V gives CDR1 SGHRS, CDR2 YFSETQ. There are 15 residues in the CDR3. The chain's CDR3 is CASSSDREHTGELFF. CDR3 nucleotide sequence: TGCGCCAGCAGCTCGGACAGAGAGCACACCGGGGAGCTGTTTTTT.

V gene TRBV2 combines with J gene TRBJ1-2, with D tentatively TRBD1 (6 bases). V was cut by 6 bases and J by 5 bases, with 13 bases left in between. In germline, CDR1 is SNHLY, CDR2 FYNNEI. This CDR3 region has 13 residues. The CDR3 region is CASRVGGAYGYTF. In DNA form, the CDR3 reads TGTGCCAGCAGGGTTGGGGGGGCGTATGGCTACACCTTC.

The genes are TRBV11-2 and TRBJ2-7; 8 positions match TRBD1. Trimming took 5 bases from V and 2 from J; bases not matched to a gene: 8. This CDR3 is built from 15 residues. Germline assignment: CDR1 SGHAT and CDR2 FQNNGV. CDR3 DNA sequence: TGTGCCAGCAGCCAACTACGACAGGGGACCTACGAGCAGTACTTC. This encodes CASSQLRQGTYEQYF.

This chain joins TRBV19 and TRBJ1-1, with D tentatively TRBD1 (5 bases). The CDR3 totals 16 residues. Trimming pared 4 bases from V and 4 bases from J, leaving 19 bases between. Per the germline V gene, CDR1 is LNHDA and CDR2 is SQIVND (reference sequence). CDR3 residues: CASSTPQGGRGTEAFF. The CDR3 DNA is TGTGCCAGTAGTACCCCGCAGGGTGGGAGGGGCACTGAAGCTTTCTTT.